These T cell receptor beta chains were read from a single sample in a study of control samples from healthy donors and cancer patients. Sequencing used immunoSEQ multiplex PCR; TCRdb keeps in-frame clones, though not all of them. Seen here are around 160,000 clones, approximately 94% observed once, and the top ten hold roughly 6.2%. The sequenced sample consisted of blood. The receptors here all came from a man younger than 35 in good health. The CDR3 runs from the conserved cysteine through the conserved F or W. Fields, in order: CDR3 length, D gene, J gene, clone size, V gene, CDR3 DNA, CDR3 protein. A D gene is named only where the DNA matches it firmly. Not every row has a clone size; where given, it reads once, few, many or a size class.

cdr3_length: 14; d_call: .; j_call: TRBJ2-3; clone_size: .; v_call: TRBV11-2; cdr3_nt: TGTGCCAGCAGCTTTACGGGCCGGCCAGATACGCAGTATTTT; cdr3_aa: CASSFTGRPDTQYF
cdr3_length: 16; d_call: .; j_call: TRBJ1-1; clone_size: .; v_call: TRBV18; cdr3_nt: TGTGCCAGCTCACCATCAACATCTCTCATGAACACTGAAGCTTTCTTT; cdr3_aa: CASSPSTSLMNTEAFF
cdr3_length: 13; d_call: .; j_call: TRBJ2-1; clone_size: .; v_call: TRBV4-2; cdr3_nt: TGTGCCAGCAGCCCCGGTTTGAGGAATGAGCAGTTCTTC; cdr3_aa: CASSPGLRNEQFF
cdr3_length: 12; d_call: .; j_call: TRBJ1-2; clone_size: once; v_call: TRBV19; cdr3_nt: TGTGCCAGTTGGACAGTCAACTATGGCTACACCTTC; cdr3_aa: CASWTVNYGYTF
cdr3_length: 13; d_call: .; j_call: TRBJ1-2; clone_size: .; v_call: TRBV9; cdr3_nt: TGTGCCAGCAGCGTTCGAGGAGGCTATGGCTACACCTTC; cdr3_aa: CASSVRGGYGYTF
cdr3_length: 14; d_call: TRBD2; j_call: TRBJ2-1; clone_size: once; v_call: TRBV5-1; cdr3_nt: TGCGCCAGCACAACAGCGGGGGGGCCCGGTGAGCAGTTCTTC; cdr3_aa: CASTTAGGPGEQFF
cdr3_length: 13; d_call: .; j_call: TRBJ1-5; clone_size: few; v_call: TRBV5-1; cdr3_nt: TGCGCCAGCAGCATTAACAGGGATCAGCCCCAGCATTTT; cdr3_aa: CASSINRDQPQHF
cdr3_length: 13; d_call: TRBD1; j_call: TRBJ1-2; clone_size: .; v_call: TRBV10-1; cdr3_nt: TGCGCCAGCAGTGAGACAGGGGACTATGGCTACACCTTC; cdr3_aa: CASSETGDYGYTF
cdr3_length: 13; d_call: TRBD1; j_call: TRBJ2-5; clone_size: .; v_call: TRBV6-5; cdr3_nt: TGTGCCAGCAGTACTGACAGGGTTGAGACCCAGTACTTC; cdr3_aa: CASSTDRVETQYF
cdr3_length: 13; d_call: .; j_call: TRBJ2-5; clone_size: .; v_call: TRBV19; cdr3_nt: TGTGCCAGTAGTATAATGCCCCAAGAGACCCAGTACTTC; cdr3_aa: CASSIMPQETQYF